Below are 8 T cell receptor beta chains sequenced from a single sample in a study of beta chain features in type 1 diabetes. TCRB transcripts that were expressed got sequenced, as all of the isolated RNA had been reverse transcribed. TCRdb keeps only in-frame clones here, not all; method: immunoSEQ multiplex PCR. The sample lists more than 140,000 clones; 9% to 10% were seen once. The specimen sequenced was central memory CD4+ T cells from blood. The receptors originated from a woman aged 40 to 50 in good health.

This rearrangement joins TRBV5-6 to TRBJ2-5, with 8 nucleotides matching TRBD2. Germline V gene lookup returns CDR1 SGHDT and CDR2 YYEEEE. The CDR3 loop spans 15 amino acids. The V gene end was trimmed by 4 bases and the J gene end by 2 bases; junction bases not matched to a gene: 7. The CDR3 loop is CASSPQTSGQETQYF. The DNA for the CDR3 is TGTGCCAGCAGCCCCCAAACTAGCGGACAAGAGACCCAGTACTTC. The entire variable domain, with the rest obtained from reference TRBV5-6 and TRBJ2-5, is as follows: DAGVTQSPTHLIKTRGQQVTLRCSPKSGHDTVSWYQQALGQGPQFIFQYYEEEERQRGNFPDRFSGHQFPNYSSELNVNALLLGDSALYLCASSPQTSGQETQYFGPGTRLLVL.

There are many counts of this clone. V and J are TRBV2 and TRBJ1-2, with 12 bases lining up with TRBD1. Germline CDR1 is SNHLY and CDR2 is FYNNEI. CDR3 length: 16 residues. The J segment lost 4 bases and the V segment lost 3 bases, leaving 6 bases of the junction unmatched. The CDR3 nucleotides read TGTGCCAGCAGTGAGCCGGGACAGGGGGCGAGCTATGGCTACACCTTC. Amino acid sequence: CASSEPGQGASYGYTF. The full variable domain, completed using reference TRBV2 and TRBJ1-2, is EPEVTQTPSHQVTQMGQEVILRCVPISNHLYFYWYRQILGQKVEFLVSFYNNEISEKSEIFDDQFSVERPDGSNFTLKIRSTKLEDSAMYFCASSEPGQGASYGYTFGSGTRLTVV.

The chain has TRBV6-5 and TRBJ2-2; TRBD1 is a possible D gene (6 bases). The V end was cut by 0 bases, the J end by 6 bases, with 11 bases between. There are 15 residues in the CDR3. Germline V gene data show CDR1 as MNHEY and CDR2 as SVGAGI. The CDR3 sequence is CASSYSGTIPGELFF. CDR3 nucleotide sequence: TGTGCCAGCAGTTACTCCGGGACAATCCCCGGGGAGCTGTTTTTT.

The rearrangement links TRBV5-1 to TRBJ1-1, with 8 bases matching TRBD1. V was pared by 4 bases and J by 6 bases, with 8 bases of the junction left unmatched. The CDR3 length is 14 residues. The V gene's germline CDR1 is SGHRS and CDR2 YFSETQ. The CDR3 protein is CASSPGQAGSEAFF. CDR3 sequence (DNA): TGCGCCAGCAGCCCGGGACAGGCGGGTTCTGAAGCTTTCTTT.

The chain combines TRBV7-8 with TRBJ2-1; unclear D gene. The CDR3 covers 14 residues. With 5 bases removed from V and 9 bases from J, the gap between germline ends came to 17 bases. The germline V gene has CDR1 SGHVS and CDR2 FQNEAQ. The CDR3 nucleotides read TGTGCCAGCAGCCCAACCCACCTACTGGTTGAGCAGTTCTTC. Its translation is CASSPTHLLVEQFF.

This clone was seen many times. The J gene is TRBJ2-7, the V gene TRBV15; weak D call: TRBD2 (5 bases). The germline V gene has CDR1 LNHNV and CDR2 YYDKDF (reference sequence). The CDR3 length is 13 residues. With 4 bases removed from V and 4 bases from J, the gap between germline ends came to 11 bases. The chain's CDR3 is CATSNGDGYEQYF. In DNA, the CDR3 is TGTGCCACCAGCAACGGGGATGGGTACGAGCAGTACTTC.

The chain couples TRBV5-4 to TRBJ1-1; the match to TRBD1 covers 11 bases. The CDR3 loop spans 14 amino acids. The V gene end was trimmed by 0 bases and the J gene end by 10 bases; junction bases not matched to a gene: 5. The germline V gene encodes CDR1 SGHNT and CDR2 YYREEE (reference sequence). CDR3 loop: CASSLVEGQGGAFF. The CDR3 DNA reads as TGTGCCAGCAGCTTGGTTGAGGGACAGGGGGGAGCTTTCTTT.

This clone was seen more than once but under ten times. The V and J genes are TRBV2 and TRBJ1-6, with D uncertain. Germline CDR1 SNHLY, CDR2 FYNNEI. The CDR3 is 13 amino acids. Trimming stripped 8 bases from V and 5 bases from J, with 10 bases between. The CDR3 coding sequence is TGTGCCAGCCGGGAGGAAAATAATTCACCCCTCCACTTT. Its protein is CASREENNSPLHF.